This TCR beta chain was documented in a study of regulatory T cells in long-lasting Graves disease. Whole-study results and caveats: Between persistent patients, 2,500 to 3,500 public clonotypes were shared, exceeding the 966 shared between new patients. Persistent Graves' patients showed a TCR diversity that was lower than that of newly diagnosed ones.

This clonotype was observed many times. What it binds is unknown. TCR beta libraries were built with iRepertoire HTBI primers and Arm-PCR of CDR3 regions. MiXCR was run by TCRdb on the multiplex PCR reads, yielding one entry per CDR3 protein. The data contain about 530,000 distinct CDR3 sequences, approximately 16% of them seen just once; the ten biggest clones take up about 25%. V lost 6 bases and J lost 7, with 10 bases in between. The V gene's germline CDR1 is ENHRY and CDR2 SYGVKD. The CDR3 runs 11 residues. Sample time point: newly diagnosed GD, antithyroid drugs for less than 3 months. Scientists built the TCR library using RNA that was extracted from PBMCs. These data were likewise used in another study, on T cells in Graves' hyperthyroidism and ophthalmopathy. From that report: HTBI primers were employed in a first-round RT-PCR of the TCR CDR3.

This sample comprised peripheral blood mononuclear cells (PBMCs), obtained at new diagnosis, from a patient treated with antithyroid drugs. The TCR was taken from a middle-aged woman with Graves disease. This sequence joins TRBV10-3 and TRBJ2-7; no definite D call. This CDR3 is CAIRKLEEQYF. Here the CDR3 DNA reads TGTGCCATCAGGAAACTGGAGGAGCAGTACTTC.